The entry below describes one TCR beta chain. Antigen: not known. Sequencing was performed with immunoSEQ multiplex PCR; in TCRdb, only in-frame clones are kept and a portion is missing. The sample gives approximately 110,000 clones, 88% of which show up once; approximately 4% is in the top ten. The germline CDR1 and CDR2 sequences are SGHRS and YFSETQ. Trimming took off 0 bases at V and 1 base at J, with 8 bases between the two ends. The length of the CDR3 is 14 residues. The record originates from a study of T cell responses to AZD1222 COVID-19 vaccine. Regarding the study as a whole: At baseline, just five to seven AZD1222 recipients tested seropositive. White British donors predominated, females outnumbered males, and clonal diversity was possibly underestimated. CD4 TCRs covered the whole spike, strongest at regions 160-218 and 743-854.

Here the sequenced sample was peripheral blood, taken on day 0 of AZD1222 vaccination. The genes are TRBV5-1 and TRBJ2-7; a possible D gene is TRBD2 (5 bases). This TCR was sampled from an adult in good health. CDR3 residues: CASSLVPGSYEQYF. The CDR3 bases are TGCGCCAGCAGCTTGGTGCCGGGGTCCTACGAGCAGTACTTC.